This TCR beta chain originates from a study of OX40 agonist ivuxolimab in advanced cancers. Study at large: Ivuxolimab, an agonist antibody against OX40 (CD134), was given to patients. Whole-study results and caveats: Within 6 weeks, CD4+ and CD8+ blood T cells expanded clonally at 0.1 to 3.0 mg/kg.

Trimming removed 7 bases from V and 7 bases from J; junction bases left unmatched: 5. Germline CDR1 is WSHSY and CDR2 is SAAADI. This CDR3 has 13 residues. With regard to this clone: Its specificity is unknown.

Using immunoSEQ multiplex PCR, the repertoire was profiled, and TCRdb retains in-frame clones only, with some absent. The table shows tens of thousands of clones, with 84% occurring only once. The chain carries TRBV10-2 and TRBJ1-4; 8 positions match TRBD1. The clonotype was recovered from an adult with an advanced solid tumor such as melanoma, head and neck, liver or kidney cancer. The sequenced sample was CD4+ or CD8+ T cells sorted from blood, obtained in a trial of the OX40 agonist ivuxolimab. The CDR3 spells CASTGTGGEKLFF. Written as DNA, the CDR3 is TGCGCCAGCACCGGGACAGGAGGTGAAAAACTGTTTTTT.